This T cell receptor (beta chain) came from a study of blood T cell repertoires in COVID-19. Study overall: PBMCs, B-cell-depleted T cells, or T cells provided the cDNA or gDNA that made up the material.

This CDR3 contains 15 residues. The V end lost 2 bases, the J end lost 1 base, and 9 bases lay between the germline ends. CDR1 SNHLY and CDR2 FYNNEI come from the germline V gene. The repertoire was sequenced with immunoSEQ multiplex PCR; TCRdb's copy has only in-frame clones and lacks some. The table lists 360,000 or so clones, roughly 87% of them singletons. This TCR derives from a woman in her twenties or thirties who had recovered from COVID-19. The sequencing input was PBMCs or T cells enriched from blood (not recorded which). The rearrangement links TRBV2 to TRBJ1-5; D is unresolved. CDR3: CASSEQGLSNQPQHF. The CDR3 bases are TGTGCCAGCAGTGAACAAGGACTGAGCAATCAGCCCCAGCATTTT.